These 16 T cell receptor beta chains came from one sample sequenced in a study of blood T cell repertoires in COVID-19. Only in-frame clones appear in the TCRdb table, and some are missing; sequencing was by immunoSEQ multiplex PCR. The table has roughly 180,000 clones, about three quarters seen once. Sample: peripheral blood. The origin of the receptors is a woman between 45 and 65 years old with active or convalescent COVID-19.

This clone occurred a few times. This CDR3 reads CASSPGRGGRNEQFF. Written as DNA, the CDR3 is TGTGCCAGCAGCCCCGGGAGGGGAGGACGAAATGAGCAGTTCTTC. The V call is TRBV7-3, the J call TRBJ2-1, with 8 bases aligning to TRBD2. Germline trimming cut 5 bases from V and 7 bases from J; bases unmatched to any gene: 10. Germline CDR1 and CDR2: SGHTA and FQGTGA. This CDR3 spans 15 amino acids.

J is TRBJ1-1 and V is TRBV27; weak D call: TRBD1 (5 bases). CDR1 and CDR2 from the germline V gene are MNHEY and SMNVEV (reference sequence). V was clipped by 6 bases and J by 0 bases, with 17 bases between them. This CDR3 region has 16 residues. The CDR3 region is CASSLQVARMNTEAFF. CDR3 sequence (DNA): TGTGCCAGCAGCCTACAGGTCGCCCGGATGAACACTGAAGCTTTCTTT.

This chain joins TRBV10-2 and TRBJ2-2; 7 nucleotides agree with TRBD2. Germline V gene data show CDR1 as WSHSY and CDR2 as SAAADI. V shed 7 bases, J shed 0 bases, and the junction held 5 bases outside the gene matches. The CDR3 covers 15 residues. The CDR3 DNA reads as TGCGCCAGCAAATTGGGGGGGGCGAACACCGGGGAGCTGTTTTTT. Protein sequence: CASKLGGANTGELFF.

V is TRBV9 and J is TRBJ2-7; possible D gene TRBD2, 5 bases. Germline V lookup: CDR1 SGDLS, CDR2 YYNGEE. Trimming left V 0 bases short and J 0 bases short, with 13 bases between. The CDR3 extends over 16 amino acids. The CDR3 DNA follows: TGTGCCAGCAGCGTAGGGGTCGGGGTAAGCTCCTACGAGCAGTACTTC. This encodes CASSVGVGVSSYEQYF.

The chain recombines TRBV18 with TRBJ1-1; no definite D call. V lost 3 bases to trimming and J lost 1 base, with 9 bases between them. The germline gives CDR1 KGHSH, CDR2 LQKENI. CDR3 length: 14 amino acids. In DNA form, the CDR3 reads TGTGCCAGCTCACCCGTTCGACAGAACACTGAAGCTTTCTTT. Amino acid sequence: CASSPVRQNTEAFF.

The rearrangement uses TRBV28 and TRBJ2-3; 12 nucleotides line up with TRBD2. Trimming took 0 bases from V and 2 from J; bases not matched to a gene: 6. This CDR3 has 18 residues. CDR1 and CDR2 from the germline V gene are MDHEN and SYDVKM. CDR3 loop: CASSLWNLAGGTTDTQYF. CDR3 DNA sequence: TGTGCCAGCAGTTTATGGAACCTAGCGGGGGGGACCACAGATACGCAGTATTTT.

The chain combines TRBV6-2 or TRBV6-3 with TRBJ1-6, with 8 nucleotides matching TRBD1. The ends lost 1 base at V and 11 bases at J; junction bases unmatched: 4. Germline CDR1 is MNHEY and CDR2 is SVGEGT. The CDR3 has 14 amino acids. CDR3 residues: CASSYLDRAPPLHF. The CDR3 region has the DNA TGTGCCAGCAGTTACTTGGACAGGGCGCCACCCCTCCACTTT.

The CDR3 sequence: CASSIGGVSTDTQYF. The CDR3 DNA reads as TGTGCCAGTAGTATAGGGGGCGTTAGCACAGATACGCAGTATTTT. This rearrangement joins TRBV19 to TRBJ2-3; D may be TRBD1 (5 bases). Germline loops: CDR1 LNHDA, CDR2 SQIVND (reference sequence). The ends were cut back, 1 base at V and 0 bases at J, with 8 bases in the middle. The CDR3 sequence is 15 residues long. The whole variable domain, remainder taken from reference TRBV19 and TRBJ2-3, is DGGITQSPKYLFRKEGQNVTLSCEQNLNHDAMYWYRQDPGQGLRLIYYSQIVNDFQKGDIAEGYSVSREKKESFPLTVTSAQKNPTAFYLCASSIGGVSTDTQYFGPGTRLTVL.

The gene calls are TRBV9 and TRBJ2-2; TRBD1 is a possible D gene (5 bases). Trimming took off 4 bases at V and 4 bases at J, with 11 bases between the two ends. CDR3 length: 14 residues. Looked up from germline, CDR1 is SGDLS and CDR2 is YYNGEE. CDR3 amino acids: CASSPQGATGELFF. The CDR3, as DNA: TGTGCCAGCAGCCCCCAAGGGGCCACCGGGGAGCTGTTTTTT.

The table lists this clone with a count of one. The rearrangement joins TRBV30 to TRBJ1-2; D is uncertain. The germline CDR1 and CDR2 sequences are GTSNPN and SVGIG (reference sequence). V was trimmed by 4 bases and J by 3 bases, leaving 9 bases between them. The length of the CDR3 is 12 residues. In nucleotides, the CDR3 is TGTGCCTGGAACGCGGAGTACTATGGCTACACCTTC. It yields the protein CAWNAEYYGYTF.

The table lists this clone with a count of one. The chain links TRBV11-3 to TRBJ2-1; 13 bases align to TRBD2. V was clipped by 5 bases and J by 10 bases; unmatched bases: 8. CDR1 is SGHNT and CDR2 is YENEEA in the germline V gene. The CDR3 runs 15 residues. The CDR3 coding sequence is TGTGCCAGCAGCCCGAGGACTAGCGGGAGAGGAGAGCAGTTCTTC. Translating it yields CASSPRTSGRGEQFF.

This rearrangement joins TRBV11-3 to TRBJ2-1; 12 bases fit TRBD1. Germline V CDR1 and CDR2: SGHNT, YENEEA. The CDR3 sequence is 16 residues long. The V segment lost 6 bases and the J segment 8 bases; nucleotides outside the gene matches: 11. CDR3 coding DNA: TGTGCCAGCAGTCGGGGGATGGGGACAGGGGGCGATGAGCAGTTCTTC. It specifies CASSRGMGTGGDEQFF.

CDR3 region: CAISESGQMNTEAFF. Written as DNA, the CDR3 is TGTGCCATCAGTGAGTCGGGACAGATGAACACTGAAGCTTTCTTT. The chain couples TRBV10-3 to TRBJ1-1, with TRBD1 identical over 7 bases. Trimming removed 0 bases from V and 0 bases from J; junction bases left unmatched: 1. Germline CDR1 ENHRY, CDR2 SYGVKD. The CDR3 contains 15 residues.

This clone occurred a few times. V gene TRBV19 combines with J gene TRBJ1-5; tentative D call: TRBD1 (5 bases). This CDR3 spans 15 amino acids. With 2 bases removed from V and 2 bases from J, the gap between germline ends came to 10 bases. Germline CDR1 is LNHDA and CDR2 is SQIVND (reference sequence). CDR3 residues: CASSIQGIGNQPQHF. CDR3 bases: TGTGCCAGTAGTATACAGGGTATTGGCAATCAGCCCCAGCATTTT. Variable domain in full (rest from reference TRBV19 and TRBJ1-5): DGGITQSPKYLFRKEGQNVTLSCEQNLNHDAMYWYRQDPGQGLRLIYYSQIVNDFQKGDIAEGYSVSREKKESFPLTVTSAQKNPTAFYLCASSIQGIGNQPQHFGDGTRLSIL.

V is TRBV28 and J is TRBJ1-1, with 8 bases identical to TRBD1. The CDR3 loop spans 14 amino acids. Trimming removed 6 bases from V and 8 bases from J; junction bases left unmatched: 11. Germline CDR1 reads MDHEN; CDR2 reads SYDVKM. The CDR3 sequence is CASRREPQGAEAFF. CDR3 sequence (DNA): TGTGCCAGCAGACGTGAACCTCAGGGGGCCGAAGCTTTCTTT.

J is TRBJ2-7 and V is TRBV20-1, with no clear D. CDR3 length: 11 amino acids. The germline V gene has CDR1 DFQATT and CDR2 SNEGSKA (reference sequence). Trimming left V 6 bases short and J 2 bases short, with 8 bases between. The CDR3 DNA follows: TGCAGTGCAATAACACCCTACGAGCAGTACTTC. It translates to CSAITPYEQYF.